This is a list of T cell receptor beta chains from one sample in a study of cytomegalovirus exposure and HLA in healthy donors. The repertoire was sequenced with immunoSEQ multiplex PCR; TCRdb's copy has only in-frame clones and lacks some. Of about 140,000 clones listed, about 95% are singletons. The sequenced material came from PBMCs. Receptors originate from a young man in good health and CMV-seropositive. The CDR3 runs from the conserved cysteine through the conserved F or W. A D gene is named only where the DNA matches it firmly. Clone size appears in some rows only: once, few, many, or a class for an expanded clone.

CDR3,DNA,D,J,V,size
CASSLLSGRADEQFF,TGTGCCAGCAGCTTACTTAGCGGGAGGGCAGATGAGCAGTTCTTC,TRBD2,TRBJ2-1,TRBV7-9,-
CATGFGGGSQETQYF,TGTGCCACCGGATTCGGGGGTGGATCCCAAGAGACCCAGTACTTC,-,TRBJ2-5,TRBV28,-
CSVEGGGDEQYF,TGCAGCGTTGAAGGAGGGGGCGACGAGCAGTACTTC,TRBD1,TRBJ2-7,TRBV29-1,-
CASSEATGNYGYTF,TGTGCCAGCAGTGAAGCGACAGGGAACTATGGCTACACCTTC,TRBD1,TRBJ1-2,TRBV6-1,-
CASSPPIRASGRTEQFF,TGTGCCAGCTCACCACCGATTAGGGCTAGCGGGAGGACTGAGCAGTTCTTC,TRBD2,TRBJ2-1,TRBV18,-
CASSDGQGAYYGYTF,TGTGCCAGCAGTGATGGACAGGGGGCTTACTATGGCTACACCTTC,TRBD1,TRBJ1-2,TRBV6-1,-
CASSQGGDWYF,TGCGCCAGCAGCCAAGGTGGAGACTGGTACTTC,-,TRBJ2-5,TRBV4-1,-
CASSVFRDRESSGANVLTF,TGTGCCAGCAGCGTCTTTCGGGACAGGGAGAGCTCTGGGGCCAACGTCCTGACTTTC,TRBD1,TRBJ2-6,TRBV9,-
CASSLAGLSTDTQYF,TGTGCCAGCAGCTTGGCTGGACTAAGCACAGATACGCAGTATTTT,-,TRBJ2-3,TRBV5-6,-
CASSLAGTGGGTDTQYF,TGCGCCAGCAGCCTGGCAGGGACAGGGGGCGGCACAGATACGCAGTATTTT,TRBD1,TRBJ2-3,TRBV5-1,-
CASSLGRLAGDNEQFF,TGCGCCAGCAGCTTGGGCCGACTAGCGGGAGATAATGAGCAGTTCTTC,TRBD2,TRBJ2-1,TRBV5-1,-
CASSSSGTGFEKLFF,TGTGCCAGCAGTAGCTCCGGGACAGGGTTTGAAAAACTGTTTTTT,TRBD1,TRBJ1-4,TRBV28,-
CASSRGQGQALAYEQYF,TGCGCCAGCAGCCGCGGACAGGGTCAAGCCCTTGCCTACGAGCAGTACTTC,TRBD1,TRBJ2-7,TRBV4-1,-
CASSPRERGNEQFF,TGTGCCAGCAGCCCGCGGGAGAGGGGAAATGAGCAGTTCTTC,TRBD2,TRBJ2-1,TRBV11-2,-
CASSVRGNRETQYF,TGTGCCAGCAGCGTCAGGGGTAATAGGGAGACCCAGTACTTC,-,TRBJ2-5,TRBV6-1,-
CASSPPSSEYEQYF,TGTGCCAGCAGTCCGCCCTCTTCCGAGTACGAGCAGTACTTC,-,TRBJ2-7,TRBV28,-
CASSLFRDFQETQYF,TGTGCCAGCAGTTTGTTTCGGGACTTTCAAGAGACCCAGTACTTC,-,TRBJ2-5,TRBV28,-
CASSQENTGELFF,TGCGCCAGCAGCCAGGAAAACACCGGGGAGCTGTTTTTT,-,TRBJ2-2,TRBV5-1,few
CASSEQGDTEAFF,TGTGCCAGCAGTGAACAGGGGGACACTGAAGCTTTCTTT,TRBD1,TRBJ1-1,TRBV2,-
CASSALIHEQYF,TGTGCCAGCAGCGCACTGATCCACGAGCAGTACTTC,-,TRBJ2-7,TRBV6-6,-
CASRRQGGNQPQHF,TGTGCCAGCAGAAGACAGGGCGGGAATCAGCCCCAGCATTTT,TRBD1,TRBJ1-5,TRBV19,-
CASRTGQGRATNEKLFF,TGTGCCAGCAGGACGGGACAGGGCCGTGCAACTAATGAAAAACTGTTTTTT,TRBD1,TRBJ1-4,TRBV27,-
CASSFGTGVQETQYF,TGTGCCAGCAGTTTTGGGACAGGGGTCCAAGAGACCCAGTACTTC,TRBD1,TRBJ2-5,TRBV28,once
CASSPYVAGTEGEQFF,TGTGCCAGCTCACCATATGTAGCGGGGACGGAGGGTGAGCAGTTCTTC,TRBD2,TRBJ2-1,TRBV18,-
CASSLDRGLAGGPRYEQYF,TGCGCCAGCAGCTTGGATCGGGGACTAGCGGGAGGGCCAAGGTACGAGCAGTACTTC,TRBD2,TRBJ2-7,TRBV5-1,-
CASSGIGTDKPEQYF,TGCGCCAGCAGCGGCATCGGGACAGACAAACCCGAGCAGTACTTC,TRBD1,TRBJ2-7,TRBV5-1,-
CASSADRDGNTIYF,TGTGCCAGCTCAGCAGACAGAGATGGAAACACCATATATTTT,-,TRBJ1-3,TRBV18,-
CASSVTGANYGYTF,TGTGCCAGCAGCGTAACAGGAGCTAACTATGGCTACACCTTC,-,TRBJ1-2,TRBV9,once
CASSLVGSSYNEQFF,TGCGCCAGCAGCTTGGTTGGGAGCTCCTACAATGAGCAGTTCTTC,-,TRBJ2-1,TRBV5-1,-
CASSQDRNYGYTF,TGTGCCAGCAGCCAGGACAGGAACTATGGCTACACCTTC,TRBD1,TRBJ1-2,TRBV4-2,few
CASGQGLSGNTIYF,TGTGCCAGCGGCCAGGGCCTCTCTGGAAACACCATATATTTT,-,TRBJ1-3,TRBV14,-
CASSLRAGGLSPLHF,TGCGCCAGCAGCTTGCGGGCAGGGGGTCTTTCACCCCTCCACTTT,TRBD1,TRBJ1-6,TRBV5-1,once
CASSPTSDQPQHF,TGTGCCAGCTCACCCACATCAGATCAGCCCCAGCATTTT,-,TRBJ1-5,TRBV18,-
CASSFAGGQSYEQYF,TGCGCCAGCAGCTTTGCGGGAGGGCAATCCTACGAGCAGTACTTC,TRBD2,TRBJ2-7,TRBV5-1,-
CASSSPSGNTQYF,TGTGCCAGCAGTTCGCCTAGCGGAAATACGCAGTATTTT,TRBD2,TRBJ2-3,TRBV27,-
CASSVGGVNQETQYF,TGTGCCAGCAGCGTAGGGGGGGTGAACCAAGAGACCCAGTACTTC,-,TRBJ2-5,TRBV9,once
CASSRAGLGTPEQYF,TGTGCCAGTAGTAGGGCGGGACTGGGGACTCCGGAGCAGTACTTC,-,TRBJ2-7,TRBV19,-